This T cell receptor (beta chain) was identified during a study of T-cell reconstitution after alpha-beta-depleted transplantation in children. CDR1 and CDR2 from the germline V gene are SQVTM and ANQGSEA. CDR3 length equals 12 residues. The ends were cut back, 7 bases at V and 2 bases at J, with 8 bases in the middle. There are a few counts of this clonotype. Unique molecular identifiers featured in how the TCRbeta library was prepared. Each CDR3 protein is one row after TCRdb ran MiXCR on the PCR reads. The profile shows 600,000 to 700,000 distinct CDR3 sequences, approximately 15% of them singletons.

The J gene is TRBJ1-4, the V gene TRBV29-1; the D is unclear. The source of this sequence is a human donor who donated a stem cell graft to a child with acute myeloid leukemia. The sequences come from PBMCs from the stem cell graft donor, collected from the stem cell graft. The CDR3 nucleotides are TGCAGCGCTCGGCAGACTAATGAAAAACTGTTTTTT. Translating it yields CSARQTNEKLFF.